The 24 T cell receptor beta chains in this list originate from one sample, sequenced in a study of shared clonotypes between healthy human individuals (dated by TCRdb to 2019 to 2021). The library relied on the immunoSEQ multiplex PCR assay. TCRdb took over this immuneACCESS table, retaining in-frame rearrangements with V and J assigned. Such tables are incomplete; in checked studies, under half of the missing clones stem from an unresolved V gene, and the remainder is unexplained. The sample data list about 1.5 million clones, and around 95% of these were observed just once. More than 0.9% of the sample goes to the ten largest clones. The sequenced material came from naive CD4+ T cells sorted from blood. The cell subset or site label, read with the paper, signifies: CD45RA+ positively selected. These receptors all come from a man aged 25 to 40 in good health.

V usage is TRBV9 and J usage is TRBJ1-3; D is uncertain. The V end lost 0 bases, the J end lost 3 bases, and 16 bases lay between the germline ends. This CDR3 is 17 amino acids long. Germline CDR1 reads SGDLS; CDR2 reads YYNGEE. The CDR3 DNA reads TGTGCCAGCAGCGTAGAGGTAGTAGAGAGGAATGGAAACACCATATATTTT. This encodes CASSVEVVERNGNTIYF.

This rearrangement joins TRBV28 to TRBJ1-5; 8 bases agree with TRBD1. Germline V gene sequence: CDR1 MDHEN, CDR2 SYDVKM. The CDR3 consists of 19 residues. V trimming: 5 bases; J trimming: 0 bases; junction bases outside the gene matches: 15. CDR3 protein: CASSPILGTGGVSNQPQHF. For the CDR3, the DNA is TGTGCCAGCAGTCCCATTCTCGGAACAGGGGGGGTTAGCAATCAGCCCCAGCATTTT.

The J gene is TRBJ2-7, the V gene TRBV7-2; 10 bases are a match to TRBD2. CDR1 and CDR2 from the germline V gene are SGHTA and FQGNSA. The CDR3 runs to 15 residues. The ends lost 2 bases at V and 2 bases at J; junction bases unmatched: 3. The CDR3 DNA reads TGTGCCAGCAGCTTACTAGCGGGAGTGACCTACGAGCAGTACTTC. Residues: CASSLLAGVTYEQYF.

The chain has TRBV4-1 and TRBJ1-2, with a possible D match to TRBD1 (5 bases). The V gene's germline CDR1 is MGHRA and CDR2 YSYEKL. The CDR3 has 14 residues. V was pared by 0 bases and J by 6 bases, with 11 bases between. CDR3 DNA sequence: TGCGCCAGCAGCCAAGATCCGGGGCCGAATGGCTACACCTTC. It encodes CASSQDPGPNGYTF.

V usage is TRBV2 and J usage is TRBJ2-7; 7 bases line up with TRBD1. Per the germline V gene, CDR1 is SNHLY and CDR2 is FYNNEI. With 3 bases clipped from V and 3 bases from J, the junction kept 5 bases outside the gene matches. The CDR3 consists of 14 residues. Here the CDR3 reads CASSDEGAGYEQYF. Here the CDR3 DNA reads TGTGCCAGCAGTGACGAGGGGGCGGGCTACGAGCAGTACTTC. Full variable domain (outside the CDR3, taken from reference TRBV2 and TRBJ2-7): EPEVTQTPSHQVTQMGQEVILRCVPISNHLYFYWYRQILGQKVEFLVSFYNNEISEKSEIFDDQFSVERPDGSNFTLKIRSTKLEDSAMYFCASSDEGAGYEQYFGPGTRLTVT.

This chain connects TRBV28 to TRBJ2-4; D gene uncertain. V lost 5 bases to trimming and J lost 0 bases, with 11 bases between them. CDR1 is MDHEN, CDR2 SYDVKM, per germline. There are 15 residues in the CDR3. The CDR3 loop is CASSPPTIAKNIQYF. The CDR3 nucleotides are TGTGCCAGCAGTCCTCCCACGATAGCCAAAAACATTCAGTACTTC. Full variable domain (rest looked up from reference TRBV28 and TRBJ2-4): DVKVTQSSRYLVKRTGEKVFLECVQDMDHENMFWYRQDPGLGLRLIYFSYDVKMKEKGDIPEGYSVSREKKERFSLILESASTNQTSMYLCASSPPTIAKNIQYFGAGTRLSVL.

Concerning this clone itself: This sample also contains other DNA sequences that code for the same CDR3. V and J are TRBV18 and TRBJ1-4; no definite D call. The CDR3 contains 13 residues. CDR1 and CDR2 from the germline V gene are KGHSH and LQKENI. Deletions cut 3 bases from V and 8 bases from J, with 10 bases between. CDR3 nucleotide sequence: TGTGCCAGCTCACCCCCGGCGGGGGAAAAACTGTTTTTT. Translation gives CASSPPAGEKLFF.

The V gene is TRBV7-2, the J gene TRBJ1-2, with 11 bases that match TRBD1. CDR1 is SGHTA, CDR2 FQGNSA, per germline. CDR3 length: 14 residues. Unmatched junction bases numbered 6, after V lost 5 bases and J lost 7 bases. CDR3 sequence: CASSLGQGAVGYTF. CDR3 in DNA: TGTGCCAGCAGCCTAGGACAGGGGGCTGTTGGCTACACCTTC.

The chain links TRBV15 to TRBJ2-1, with D tentatively TRBD2 (6 bases). Germline V gene lookup returns CDR1 LNHNV and CDR2 YYDKDF (reference sequence). This CDR3 comprises 15 residues. The germline V and J ends were trimmed by 5 bases and 2 bases, with 13 bases remaining between them. DNA of the CDR3: TGTGCCACCAGCCTGGCGGGATTCGCCTACAATGAGCAGTTCTTC. Residues: CATSLAGFAYNEQFF.

The chain joins TRBV11-1 to TRBJ2-5, with D perhaps TRBD2 (5 bases). The last part of the DNA fits TRBJ2-7 better; the J call may be wrong. This CDR3 has 15 residues. Germline CDR1 and CDR2: SGHAT and FQDESV (reference sequence). The CDR3 spells CASSSSLHGTYEQYF. In DNA, the CDR3 is TGTGCCAGCAGCTCAAGCCTACACGGGACCTACGAGCAGTACTTC.

CDR3 DNA sequence: TGTGCCAGCAGCTTGTTACTAGCGGGAGGGCACAATGAGCAGTTCTTC. This gives the protein CASSLLLAGGHNEQFF. This rearrangement joins TRBV5-5 to TRBJ2-1; 13 positions match TRBD2. The CDR3 is 16 amino acids. V lost 1 base, J lost 5 bases, and 3 bases stayed unmatched. Germline V CDR1 and CDR2: SGHKS, YYEKEE (reference sequence).

Remarks on this clone: The identical CDR3 is also encoded by other nucleotide sequences in the sample. Here the CDR3 DNA reads TGCGCCAGCAGCCTCCGGGCCACCAGCTCCTACAATGAGCAGTTCTTC. Its translation is CASSLRATSSYNEQFF. The chain employs TRBV5-1 and TRBJ2-1; D is uncertain. The CDR3 totals 16 residues. Germline CDR1 and CDR2: SGHRS and YFSETQ. V lost 4 bases and J 0 bases, leaving 14 bases between the germline ends.

V gene TRBV30 combines with J gene TRBJ2-6; D is unresolved. Trimming cost V 1 base and J 1 base, with 5 bases left between them. The V gene's germline CDR1 is GTSNPN and CDR2 SVGIG (reference sequence). The CDR3 extends over 14 amino acids. The chain's CDR3 is CAWSAGSGANVLTF. CDR3 bases: TGTGCCTGGAGTGCCGGATCTGGGGCCAACGTCCTGACTTTC.

J is TRBJ2-7 and V is TRBV27; 10 bases fit TRBD1. Trimming took 0 bases from V and 7 from J; bases not matched to a gene: 9. This CDR3 is 16 amino acids long. Germline V gene lookup returns CDR1 MNHEY and CDR2 SMNVEV (reference sequence). In DNA form, the CDR3 reads TGTGCCAGCAGTTTATCGGGAGGACAGGGGGGTCGGGAGCAGTACTTC. It is translated as CASSLSGGQGGREQYF.

The chain joins TRBV6-1 to TRBJ2-3; possibly TRBD2 for D (6 bases). From germline, CDR1 is MNHNS and CDR2 SASEGT. The CDR3 runs 15 residues. V was shortened by 7 bases and J by 3 bases, with 17 bases between the two germline ends. The chain's CDR3 is CASTPTGAGTDTQYF. DNA of the CDR3: TGTGCCAGCACACCTACGGGAGCAGGAACAGATACGCAGTATTTT.

This chain links TRBV5-1 with TRBJ2-2, with 7 bases lining up with TRBD1. The CDR3 is 14 amino acids. V lost 4 bases, J lost 4 bases, and 4 bases stayed unmatched. The V gene's germline CDR1 is SGHRS and CDR2 YFSETQ. The CDR3 bases are TGCGCCAGCAGCGAGGGGGCGGGCACCGGGGAGCTGTTTTTT. This sequence encodes CASSEGAGTGELFF.

The chain has TRBV11-2 and TRBJ2-3; no definite D call. Looked up from germline, CDR1 is SGHAT and CDR2 is FQNNGV. The CDR3 covers 14 residues. Deletions cut 2 bases from V and 4 bases from J, with 10 bases between. The CDR3 region is CASSLLRTPDTQYF. DNA of the CDR3: TGTGCCAGCAGCTTACTTAGGACCCCAGATACGCAGTATTTT.

The chain joins TRBV2 to TRBJ1-4; TRBD1 aligns across 7 bases. After removal of 7 bases from V and 8 bases from J, the junction contained 10 bases not matched to a gene. This CDR3 has 14 residues. Per germline, CDR1 SNHLY and CDR2 FYNNEI. The CDR3 nucleotides are TGTGCCAGCAAGCTGACAGGGCCGATGGAAAAACTGTTTTTT. It yields the protein CASKLTGPMEKLFF.

V is TRBV28 and J is TRBJ2-7; D might be TRBD1 (6 bases). Looked up from germline, CDR1 is MDHEN and CDR2 is SYDVKM. CDR3 length equals 15 residues. Between the trimmed V and J ends, which lost 6 bases and 5 bases, there was a span of 20 bases. DNA of the CDR3: TGTGCCAGCAGCAAAACGGGCAGGGGATTACACGAGCAGTACTTC. It encodes CASSKTGRGLHEQYF. Variable domain in full (rest from reference TRBV28 and TRBJ2-7): DVKVTQSSRYLVKRTGEKVFLECVQDMDHENMFWYRQDPGLGLRLIYFSYDVKMKEKGDIPEGYSVSREKKERFSLILESASTNQTSMYLCASSKTGRGLHEQYFGPGTRLTVT.

The V call is TRBV7-9, the J call TRBJ2-7; 10 bases map to TRBD2. Germline lookup yields CDR1 SEHNR and CDR2 FQNEAQ (reference sequence). CDR3 length: 15 amino acids. V was pared by 5 bases and J by 3 bases, with 7 bases of the junction left unmatched. This CDR3 reads CASSDGTSVLYEQYF. The DNA for the CDR3 is TGTGCCAGCAGCGACGGGACTAGCGTCCTCTACGAGCAGTACTTC.

This clone has a single count. This chain joins TRBV15 and TRBJ2-7; 8 bases align to TRBD1. In germline, CDR1 is LNHNV, CDR2 YYDKDF (reference sequence). J was trimmed by 0 bases and V by 1 base; bases with no gene match: 8. The CDR3 extends over 17 amino acids. CDR3 in amino acids: CATSRVFDRGSSYEQYF. The CDR3 nucleotides read TGTGCCACCAGCAGAGTTTTTGACAGGGGAAGCTCCTACGAGCAGTACTTC.

The rearrangement links TRBV6-5 to TRBJ1-4; 9 nucleotides align to TRBD1. Looked up from germline, CDR1 is MNHEY and CDR2 is SVGAGI. CDR3 length: 15 amino acids. Losses at the gene ends were 5 bases for V and 6 bases for J; bases not matched to a gene: 7. CDR3 residues: CASSPTGQGHEKLFF. CDR3 sequence (DNA): TGTGCCAGCAGTCCGACGGGACAGGGACATGAAAAACTGTTTTTT.

DNA for the CDR3: TGTGCCAGCCTCGAGGGACTCAACAATGAGCAGTTCTTC. Protein: CASLEGLNNEQFF. The V call is TRBV7-9, the J call TRBJ2-1, with TRBD2 as a possible D gene (6 bases). The CDR3 has 13 residues. V dropped 8 bases and J dropped 5 bases, with 13 bases sitting between them. Germline V gives CDR1 SEHNR, CDR2 FQNEAQ (reference sequence).

CDR3 bases: TGTGCCAGCAGCTTCGTTTCAGGGAATGAGCAGTTCTTC. Translating it yields CASSFVSGNEQFF. The chain uses TRBV11-2 and TRBJ2-1, with D perhaps matching TRBD1 (5 bases). V was trimmed by 3 bases and J by 7 bases, leaving 10 bases between them. Germline CDR1 SGHAT, CDR2 FQNNGV. The CDR3 extends over 13 amino acids. Looking up the rest from reference TRBV11-2 and TRBJ2-1 gives the full variable domain: EAGVAQSPRYKIIEKRQSVAFWCNPISGHATLYWYQQILGQGPKLLIQFQNNGVVDDSQLPKDRFSAERLKGVDSTLKIQPAKLEDSAVYLCASSFVSGNEQFFGPGTRLTVL.